This T cell receptor beta chain was sequenced in a study of response to subunit inactivated influenza vaccine. Findings of the study overall: With each seasonal influenza vaccination, the authors suggested, few new T cells are recruited.

TCRdb re-analysed the RT-PCR reads in MiXCR, keeping a single row per CDR3 protein. The data hold under 850,000 distinct CDR3 sequences, with around a sixth observed a single time. V was pared by 1 base and J by 6 bases, with 12 bases between. CDR1 and CDR2 from the germline V gene are DFQATT and SNEGSKA (reference sequence). The CDR3 is made up of 13 amino acids. Comment on this clonotype: The antigen is undetermined.

The clonotype comes from a man aged 50 or older who received an inactivated influenza vaccine. The chain combines TRBV20-1 with TRBJ2-5; D might be TRBD1 (6 bases). Here the sequenced sample was PBMCs from blood, taken approximately 5 days after vaccination. This CDR3 is CSARGQGLQTQYF. DNA of the CDR3: TGCAGTGCTAGAGGCCAGGGGTTGCAGACCCAGTACTTC.